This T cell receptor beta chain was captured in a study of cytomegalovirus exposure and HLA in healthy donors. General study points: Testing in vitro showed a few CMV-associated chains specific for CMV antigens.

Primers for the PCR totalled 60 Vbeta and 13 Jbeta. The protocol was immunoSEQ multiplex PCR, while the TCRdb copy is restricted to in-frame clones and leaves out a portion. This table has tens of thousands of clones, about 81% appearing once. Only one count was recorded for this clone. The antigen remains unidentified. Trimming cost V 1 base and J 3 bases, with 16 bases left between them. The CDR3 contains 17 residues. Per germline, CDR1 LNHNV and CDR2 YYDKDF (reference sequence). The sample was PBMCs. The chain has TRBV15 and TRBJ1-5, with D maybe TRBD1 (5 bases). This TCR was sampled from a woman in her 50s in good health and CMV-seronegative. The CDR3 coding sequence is TGTGCCACCAGCAGAGCTGGGGCCAGGATATACAATCAGCCCCAGCATTTT. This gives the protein CATSRAGARIYNQPQHF.